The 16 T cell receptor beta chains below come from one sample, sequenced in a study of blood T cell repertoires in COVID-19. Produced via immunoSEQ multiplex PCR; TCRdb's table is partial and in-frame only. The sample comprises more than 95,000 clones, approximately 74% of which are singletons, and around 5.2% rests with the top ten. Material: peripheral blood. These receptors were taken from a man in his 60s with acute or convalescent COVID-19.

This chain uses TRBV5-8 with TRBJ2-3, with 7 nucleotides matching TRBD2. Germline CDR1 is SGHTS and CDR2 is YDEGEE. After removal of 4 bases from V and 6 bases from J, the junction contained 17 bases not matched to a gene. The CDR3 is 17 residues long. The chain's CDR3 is CASSPVGREGYEDTQYF. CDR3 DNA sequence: TGTGCCAGCAGCCCGGTAGGAAGGGAGGGTTACGAGGATACGCAGTATTTT.

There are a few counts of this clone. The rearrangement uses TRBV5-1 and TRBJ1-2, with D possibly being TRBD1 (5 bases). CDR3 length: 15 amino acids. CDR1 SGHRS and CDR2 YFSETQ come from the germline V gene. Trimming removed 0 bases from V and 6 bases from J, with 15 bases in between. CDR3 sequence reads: CASSLDTGSRNGYTF. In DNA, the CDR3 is TGCGCCAGCAGCTTGGATACAGGTTCACGTAATGGCTACACCTTC.

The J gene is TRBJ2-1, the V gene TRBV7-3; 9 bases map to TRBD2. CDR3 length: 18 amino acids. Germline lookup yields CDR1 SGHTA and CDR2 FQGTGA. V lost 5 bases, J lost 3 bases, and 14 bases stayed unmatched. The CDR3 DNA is TGTGCCAGCAGCGTAGCGGGGGTGGGGATAAGGGACTACAATGAGCAGTTCTTC. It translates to CASSVAGVGIRDYNEQFF.

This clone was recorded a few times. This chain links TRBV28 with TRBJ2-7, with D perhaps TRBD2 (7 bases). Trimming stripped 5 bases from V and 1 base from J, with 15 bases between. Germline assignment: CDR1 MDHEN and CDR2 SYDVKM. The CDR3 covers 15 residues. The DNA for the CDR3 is TGTGCCAGCAGTGACCCGGGGGGCCTATCCTACGAGCAGTACTTC. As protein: CASSDPGGLSYEQYF. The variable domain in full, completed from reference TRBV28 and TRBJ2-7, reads DVKVTQSSRYLVKRTGEKVFLECVQDMDHENMFWYRQDPGLGLRLIYFSYDVKMKEKGDIPEGYSVSREKKERFSLILESASTNQTSMYLCASSDPGGLSYEQYFGPGTRLTVT.

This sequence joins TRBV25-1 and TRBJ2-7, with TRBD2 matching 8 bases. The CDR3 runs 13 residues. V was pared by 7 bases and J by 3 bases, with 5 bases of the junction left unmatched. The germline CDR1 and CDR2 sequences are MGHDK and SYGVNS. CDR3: CASNPGTSYEQYF. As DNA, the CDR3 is TGTGCCAGCAATCCCGGGACTAGCTACGAGCAGTACTTC.

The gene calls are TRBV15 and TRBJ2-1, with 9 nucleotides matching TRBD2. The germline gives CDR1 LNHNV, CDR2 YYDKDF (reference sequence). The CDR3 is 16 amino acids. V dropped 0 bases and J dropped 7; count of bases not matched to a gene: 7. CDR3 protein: CATSRDPLAGQNEQFF. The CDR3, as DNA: TGTGCCACCAGCAGAGATCCCCTAGCGGGGCAGAATGAGCAGTTCTTC.

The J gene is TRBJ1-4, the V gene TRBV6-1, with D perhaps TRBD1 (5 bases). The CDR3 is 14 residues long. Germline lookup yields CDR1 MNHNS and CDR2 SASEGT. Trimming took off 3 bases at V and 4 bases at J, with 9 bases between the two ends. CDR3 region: CASSDRVLNEKLFF. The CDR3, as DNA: TGTGCCAGCAGTGACAGGGTCCTTAATGAAAAACTGTTTTTT.

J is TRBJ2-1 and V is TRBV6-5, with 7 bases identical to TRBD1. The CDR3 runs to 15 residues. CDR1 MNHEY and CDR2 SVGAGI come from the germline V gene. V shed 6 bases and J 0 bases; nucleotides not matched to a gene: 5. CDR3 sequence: CASRRQGNSYNEQFF. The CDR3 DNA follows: TGTGCCAGCAGGAGACAGGGTAACTCCTACAATGAGCAGTTCTTC.

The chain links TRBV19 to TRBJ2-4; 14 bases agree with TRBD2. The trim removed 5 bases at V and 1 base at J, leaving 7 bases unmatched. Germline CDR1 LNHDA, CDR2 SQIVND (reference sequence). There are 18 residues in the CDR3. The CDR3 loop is CASSPTSGGDPAKNIQYF. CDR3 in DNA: TGTGCCAGTAGTCCGACTAGCGGGGGGGATCCCGCCAAAAACATTCAGTACTTC.

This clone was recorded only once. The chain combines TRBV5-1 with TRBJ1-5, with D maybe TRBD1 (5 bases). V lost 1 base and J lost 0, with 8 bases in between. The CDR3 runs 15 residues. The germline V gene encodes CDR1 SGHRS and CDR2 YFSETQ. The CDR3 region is CASSLTGYSNQPQHF. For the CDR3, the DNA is TGCGCCAGCAGCTTGACAGGCTATAGCAATCAGCCCCAGCATTTT. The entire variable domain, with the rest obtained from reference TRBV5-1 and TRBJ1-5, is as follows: KAGVTQTPRYLIKTRGQQVTLSCSPISGHRSVSWYQQTPGQGLQFLFEYFSETQRNKGNFPGRFSGRQFSNSRSEMNVSTLELGDSALYLCASSLTGYSNQPQHFGDGTRLSIL.

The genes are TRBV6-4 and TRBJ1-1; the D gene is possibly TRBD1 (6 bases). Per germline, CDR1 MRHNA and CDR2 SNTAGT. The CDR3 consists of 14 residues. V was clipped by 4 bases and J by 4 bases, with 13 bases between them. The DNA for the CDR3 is TGTGCCAGCAGTGCCGTACAGGGTTCCACTGAAGCTTTCTTT. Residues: CASSAVQGSTEAFF.

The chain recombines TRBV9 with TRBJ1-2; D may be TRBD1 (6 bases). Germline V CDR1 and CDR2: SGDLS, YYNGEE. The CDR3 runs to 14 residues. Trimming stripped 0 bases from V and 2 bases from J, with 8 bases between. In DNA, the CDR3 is TGTGCCAGCAGCGTAGATCAGGGGAACTATGGCTACACCTTC. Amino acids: CASSVDQGNYGYTF.

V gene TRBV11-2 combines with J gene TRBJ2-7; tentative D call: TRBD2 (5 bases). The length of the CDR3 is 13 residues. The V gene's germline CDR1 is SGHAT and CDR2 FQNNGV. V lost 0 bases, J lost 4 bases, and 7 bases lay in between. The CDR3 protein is CASSLDTGYEQYF. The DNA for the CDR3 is TGTGCCAGCAGCTTAGATACGGGGTACGAGCAGTACTTC.

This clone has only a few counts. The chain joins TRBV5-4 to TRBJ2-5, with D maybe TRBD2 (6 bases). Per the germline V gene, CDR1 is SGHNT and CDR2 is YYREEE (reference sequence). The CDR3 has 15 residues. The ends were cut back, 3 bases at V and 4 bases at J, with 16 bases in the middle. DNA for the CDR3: TGTGCCAGCAGCTCCTTCACGGGGGTGGGAGAGACCCAGTACTTC. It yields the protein CASSSFTGVGETQYF.

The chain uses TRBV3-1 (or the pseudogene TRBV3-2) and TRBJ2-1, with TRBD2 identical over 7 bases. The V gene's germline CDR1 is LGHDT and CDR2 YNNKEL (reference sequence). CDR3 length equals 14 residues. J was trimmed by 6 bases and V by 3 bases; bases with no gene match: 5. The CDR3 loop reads CASSQEGGSNEQFF. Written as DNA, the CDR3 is TGTGCCAGCAGCCAGGAGGGAGGGTCCAATGAGCAGTTCTTC.

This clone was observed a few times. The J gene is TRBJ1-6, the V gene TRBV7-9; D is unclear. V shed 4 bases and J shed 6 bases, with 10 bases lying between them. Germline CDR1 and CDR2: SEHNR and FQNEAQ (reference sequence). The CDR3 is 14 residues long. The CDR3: CASSSSDGNSPLHF. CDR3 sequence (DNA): TGTGCCAGCAGCTCCAGCGACGGTAATTCACCCCTCCACTTT.